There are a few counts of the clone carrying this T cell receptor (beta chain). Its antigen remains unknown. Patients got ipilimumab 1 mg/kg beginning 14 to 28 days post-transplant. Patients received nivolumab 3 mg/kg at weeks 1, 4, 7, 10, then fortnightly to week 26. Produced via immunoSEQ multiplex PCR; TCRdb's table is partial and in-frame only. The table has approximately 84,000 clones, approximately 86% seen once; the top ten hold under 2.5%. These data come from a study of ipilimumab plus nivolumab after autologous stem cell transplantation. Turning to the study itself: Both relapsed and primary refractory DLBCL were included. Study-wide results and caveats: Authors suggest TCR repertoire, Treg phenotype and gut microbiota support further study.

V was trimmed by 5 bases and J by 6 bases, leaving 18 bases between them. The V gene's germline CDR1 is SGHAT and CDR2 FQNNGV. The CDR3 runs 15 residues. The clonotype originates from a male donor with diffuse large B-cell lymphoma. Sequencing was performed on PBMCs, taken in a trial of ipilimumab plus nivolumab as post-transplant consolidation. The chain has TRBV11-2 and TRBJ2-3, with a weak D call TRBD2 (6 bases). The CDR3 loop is CASSQTWDSWDTQYF. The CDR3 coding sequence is TGTGCCAGCAGCCAGACTTGGGACTCCTGGGATACGCAGTATTTT.